This entry lists 2 T cell receptor beta chains sequenced from one sample in a study of T cell responses to AZD1222 COVID-19 vaccine. Profiling relied on immunoSEQ multiplex PCR, and the TCRdb table lists in-frame clones only, not all of them. The table has some 130,000 clones, approximately 91% seen once; the top ten hold 1.1%. This specimen consisted of peripheral blood, obtained 28 days after the second AZD1222 dose. The receptors derive from an adult who received the AZD1222 COVID-19 vaccine.

The chain combines TRBV6-5 with TRBJ2-7; D is unclear. Germline values: CDR1 MNHEY, CDR2 SVGAGI. The V gene lost 4 bases and the J gene lost 7 bases, with 11 bases spanning the gap. The CDR3 has 12 amino acids. The CDR3 DNA reads as TGTGCCAGCAGTTCCCAAGGACGGGAGCAGTACTTC. It is translated as CASSSQGREQYF.

This chain uses TRBV19 with TRBJ2-1, with D perhaps matching TRBD1 (6 bases). CDR1 and CDR2 (germline): LNHDA, SQIVND (reference sequence). CDR3 size: 15 residues. The V end was cut by 2 bases, the J end by 0 bases, with 8 bases between. This chain's CDR3 is CASSITRGSYNEQFF. For the CDR3, the DNA is TGTGCCAGTAGTATAACCAGGGGCTCCTACAATGAGCAGTTCTTC.